This T cell receptor beta chain was identified during a study of T cells in Graves' hyperthyroidism and ophthalmopathy. Details on this clonotype: Its specificity is not known.

Germline-derived CDR1 and CDR2 are SGHTS and YDEGEE. Unmatched junction bases numbered 9, after V lost 4 bases and J lost 9 bases. The CDR3 runs 14 residues. General study findings and limits: Most expanded thyroid clonotypes above 0.001 also appeared in blood.

Using RNA transcripts as the source, TCR beta CDR3 regions were amplified. First-round RT-PCR with HTBI primers amplified the TCR CDR3 region. A single record per CDR3 protein comes from TCRdb applying MiXCR to the multiplex PCR reads. The repertoire consists of fewer than 500,000 distinct CDR3 sequences, with 13% occurring once and the leading ten covering 20% to 25%. The sample consisted of blood. The chain employs TRBV5-8 and TRBJ1-3; 8 bases map to TRBD1. The sequence was obtained from a man aged 30-40 years with Graves' hyperthyroidism that later progressed to Graves' ophthalmopathy. The CDR3 loop reads CASSRDRREGTIYF. CDR3 sequence (DNA): TGTGCCAGCAGCCGGGACAGGCGCGAGGGCACCATATATTTT.